Below, 28 T cell receptor beta chains from the same sample are listed, as sequenced in a study of blood T cell repertoires in COVID-19 (dated by TCRdb to the early 2020s). Receptors were amplified or captured by the immunoSEQ multiplex PCR assay. TCRdb mirrors the immuneACCESS table, restricted to in-frame sequences. Some clones are absent from its copies; in checked studies, under half trace to an unresolved V gene, and the reason for the others is unknown. Counted in this sample were roughly 140,000 clones; 60% to 85% of them appeared once. The ten largest clones add up to about 1.9% of the sample. The source material was peripheral blood. All receptors come from a woman aged 55-75 years with acute or convalescent COVID-19.

This clone was recorded at least ten times. V and J are TRBV30 and TRBJ1-6; no clear D. V was clipped by 3 bases and J by 0 bases, with 12 bases between them. The CDR3 contains 16 residues. Germline V lookup: CDR1 GTSNPN, CDR2 SVGIG (reference sequence). CDR3 nucleotides: TGTGCCTGGAGCCCTATGAGACTCTCCTATAATTCACCCCTCCACTTT. Encoded protein: CAWSPMRLSYNSPLHF.

V gene TRBV10-3 combines with J gene TRBJ2-7; possibly TRBD2 for D (6 bases). The CDR3 is 17 amino acids. Trimming cost V 5 bases and J 1 base, with 21 bases left between them. The germline gives CDR1 ENHRY, CDR2 SYGVKD. CDR3 amino acids: CAISPPLSQRASYEQYF. In nucleotides, the CDR3 is TGTGCCATCAGTCCGCCTCTGAGTCAGCGGGCATCCTACGAGCAGTACTTC.

V usage is TRBV27 and J usage is TRBJ2-1; 11 bases match TRBD2. The germline V gene encodes CDR1 MNHEY and CDR2 SMNVEV (reference sequence). The CDR3 contains 17 residues. With 3 bases clipped from V and 5 bases from J, the junction kept 9 bases outside the gene matches. The CDR3, as DNA: TGTGCCAGCAGTTTTCTCCCCCTAGCGGGAGGCGACAATGAGCAGTTCTTC. Protein sequence: CASSFLPLAGGDNEQFF.

The V call is TRBV3-1 (or the pseudogene TRBV3-2), the J call TRBJ2-2; D remains unclear. Deletions cut 4 bases from V and 4 bases from J, with 4 bases between. CDR1 and CDR2 from the germline V gene are LGHDT and YNNKEL (reference sequence). This CDR3 has 12 residues. The CDR3 spells CASSPGTGELFF. DNA of the CDR3: TGTGCCAGCAGCCCCGGCACCGGGGAGCTGTTTTTT.

This clone occurred a few times. V usage is TRBV19 and J usage is TRBJ1-1, with D tentatively TRBD1 (6 bases). The CDR3 loop spans 14 amino acids. V lost 5 bases to trimming and J lost 2 bases, with 12 bases between them. Germline V gene lookup returns CDR1 LNHDA and CDR2 SQIVND (reference sequence). CDR3 protein: CASSYRGGNTEAFF. The DNA of the CDR3 is TGTGCCAGTAGTTATAGGGGGGGAAACACTGAAGCTTTCTTT.

J is TRBJ2-3 and V is TRBV11-2; 8 nucleotides align to TRBD1. The CDR3 length is 16 residues. V shed 5 bases, J shed 4 bases, and the junction held 11 bases outside the gene matches. Per germline, CDR1 SGHAT and CDR2 FQNNGV. The CDR3: CASSLGQGILPDTQYF. Here the CDR3 DNA reads TGTGCCAGCAGCCTAGGACAGGGAATTTTGCCAGATACGCAGTATTTT.

The rearrangement links TRBV5-5 to TRBJ1-2, with D possibly matching TRBD1 (6 bases). The length of the CDR3 is 13 residues. The ends were cut back, 0 bases at V and 5 bases at J, with 8 bases in the middle. Germline V gives CDR1 SGHKS, CDR2 YYEKEE (reference sequence). DNA for the CDR3: TGTGCCAGCAGCTTGGTTCAGGGGTATGGCTACACCTTC. Its translation is CASSLVQGYGYTF.

This clone has just a few counts. The chain recombines TRBV19 with TRBJ2-3; 14 nucleotides match TRBD2. With 5 bases clipped from V and 1 base from J, the junction kept 14 bases outside the gene matches. The CDR3 runs 20 residues. Germline-derived CDR1 and CDR2 are LNHDA and SQIVND (reference sequence). The CDR3 DNA reads TGTGCCAGTAGTTTGACCGGGACTAGCGGGAGCGGGGGACGCACAGATACGCAGTATTTT. It yields the protein CASSLTGTSGSGGRTDTQYF.

This rearrangement joins TRBV11-1 to TRBJ2-1; unclear D gene. The CDR3 is made up of 12 amino acids. Germline CDR1 is SGHAT and CDR2 is FQDESV (reference sequence). V was pared by 3 bases and J by 9 bases, with 9 bases between. The CDR3 sequence is CASSFIGREQFF. The CDR3 DNA reads TGTGCCAGCAGCTTTATTGGGCGTGAGCAGTTCTTC.

This clone was counted once. The rearrangement links TRBV5-1 to TRBJ2-1; 9 positions match TRBD2. The germline gives CDR1 SGHRS, CDR2 YFSETQ. The V and J ends lost 0 bases and 6 bases, in that order; junction bases with no gene match: 4. This CDR3 has 15 residues. The CDR3 DNA reads TGCGCCAGCAGCTTGGCGGGACTAGCATCCAATGAGCAGTTCTTC. It translates to CASSLAGLASNEQFF.

This CDR3 reads CASSRRLAGVEQFF. In DNA, the CDR3 is TGTGCCAGCAGTCGGCGACTAGCGGGAGTAGAGCAGTTCTTC. The J gene is TRBJ2-1, the V gene TRBV3-1 (or the pseudogene TRBV3-2), with 12 bases lining up with TRBD2. V lost 6 bases to trimming and J lost 10 bases; unmatched junction nucleotides: 7. The CDR3 sequence is 14 residues long. Germline CDR1 and CDR2: LGHDT and YNNKEL (reference sequence).

CDR3 protein: CAWRWASTEAFF. As DNA, the CDR3 is TGTGCCTGGAGATGGGCGAGCACTGAAGCTTTCTTT. The chain is built from TRBV30 and TRBJ1-1; D gene uncertain. Trimming shortened V by 3 bases and J by 4 bases, and 9 bases separated the two germline ends. The CDR3 consists of 12 residues. From germline, CDR1 is GTSNPN and CDR2 SVGIG (reference sequence).

Written as DNA, the CDR3 is TGCAGTGCTAGTGGGTGGGAGGGGAACAATGAGCAGTTCTTC. This codes for CSASGWEGNNEQFF. This chain links TRBV20-1 with TRBJ2-1, with 7 bases fitting TRBD2. Looked up from germline, CDR1 is DFQATT and CDR2 is SNEGSKA (reference sequence). This CDR3 is 14 amino acids long. After removal of 3 bases from V and 5 bases from J, the junction contained 7 bases not matched to a gene.

V gene TRBV9 combines with J gene TRBJ2-6, with 12 nucleotides matching TRBD1. The V gene end was trimmed by 1 base and the J gene end by 3 bases; junction bases not matched to a gene: 8. The germline gives CDR1 SGDLS, CDR2 YYNGEE. The CDR3 has 19 residues. The CDR3: CASSVPGTGGGDGANVLTF. For the CDR3, the DNA is TGTGCCAGCAGCGTACCCGGGACAGGGGGCGGAGATGGGGCCAACGTCCTGACTTTC.

This chain joins TRBV5-1 and TRBJ2-7; 7 nucleotides match TRBD1. The CDR3 extends over 14 amino acids. Germline V gene sequence: CDR1 SGHRS, CDR2 YFSETQ. After removal of 6 bases from V and 5 bases from J, the junction contained 11 bases not matched to a gene. In DNA form, the CDR3 reads TGCGCCAGCAAATCCCAGACAGGGCCTAACGAGCAGTACTTC. It yields the protein CASKSQTGPNEQYF.

This rearrangement joins TRBV5-4 to TRBJ2-1; D is perhaps TRBD1 (6 bases). V was trimmed by 2 bases and J by 13 bases, leaving 10 bases between them. CDR1 is SGHNT, CDR2 YYREEE, per germline (reference sequence). The CDR3 extends over 11 amino acids. The CDR3 spells CASSFQGLQFF. The CDR3 bases are TGTGCCAGCAGCTTTCAGGGGCTCCAGTTCTTC. Variable domain in full (rest from reference TRBV5-4 and TRBJ2-1): ETGVTQSPTHLIKTRGQQVTLRCSSQSGHNTVSWYQQALGQGPQFIFQYYREEENGRGNFPPRFSGLQFPNYSSELNVNALELDDSALYLCASSFQGLQFFGPGTRLTVL.

This clone was counted between two and nine times. The V gene is TRBV9, the J gene TRBJ2-4, with D perhaps TRBD2 (6 bases). Trimming cost V 5 bases and J 4 bases, with 16 bases left between them. CDR3 size: 15 residues. Germline V CDR1 and CDR2: SGDLS, YYNGEE. The chain's CDR3 is CASSPGTLGKNIQYF. CDR3 coding DNA: TGTGCCAGCAGTCCCGGGACTCTGGGAAAAAACATTCAGTACTTC.

This clone was counted only a few times. The V and J genes are TRBV15 and TRBJ2-2, with 7 bases aligning to TRBD1. Trimming cost V 3 bases and J 0 bases; bases outside gene matches: 4. Germline V lookup: CDR1 LNHNV, CDR2 YYDKDF (reference sequence). There are 16 residues in the CDR3. Here the CDR3 reads CATSRGDSPNTGELFF. CDR3 bases: TGTGCCACCAGCAGGGGGGACAGCCCGAACACCGGGGAGCTGTTTTTT.

The chain has TRBV5-1 and TRBJ2-5; D is unclear. Germline V CDR1 and CDR2: SGHRS, YFSETQ. CDR3 size: 13 residues. V was shortened by 0 bases and J by 4 bases, with 7 bases between the two germline ends. The CDR3 bases are TGCGCCAGCAGCTTGGCCCTACGAGAGACCCAGTACTTC. Translation gives CASSLALRETQYF.

The genes are TRBV12-3 or TRBV12-4 and TRBJ2-7; D might be TRBD2 (6 bases). This CDR3 spans 11 amino acids. V lost 6 bases and J 9 bases, leaving 12 bases between the germline ends. The CDR3 loop is CASRRTTRQYF. The CDR3 DNA reads TGTGCCAGCAGGCGGACTACCCGGCAGTACTTC.

This clone was seen a few times. Distinct nucleotide sequences in the sample also encode this CDR3. The chain uses TRBV11-3 and TRBJ2-2; D uncertain. CDR1 SGHNT and CDR2 YENEEA come from the germline V gene. CDR3 size: 13 residues. Trimming shortened V by 6 bases and J by 1 base, and 6 bases separated the two germline ends. The CDR3 DNA reads as TGTGCCAGCAGTCCCGGGAACACCGGGGAGCTGTTTTTT. It specifies CASSPGNTGELFF.

Only one count was recorded for this clone. The V gene is TRBV9, the J gene TRBJ2-1, with TRBD2 identical over 9 bases. CDR1 and CDR2 (germline): SGDLS, YYNGEE. With V trimmed by 4 bases and J by 8 bases, 10 bases remained unmatched. CDR3 size: 15 residues. The CDR3 loop is CASSPAGTSFDEQFF. For the CDR3, the DNA is TGTGCCAGCAGCCCTGCCGGGACTAGCTTCGATGAGCAGTTCTTC.

The chain recombines TRBV14 with TRBJ2-1, with 8 bases identical to TRBD2. The junction had 15 bases not matched to a gene; V was cut back by 5 bases and J by 6 bases. CDR3 length: 17 amino acids. CDR1 is SGHDN, CDR2 FVKESK, per germline. The CDR3 DNA is TGTGCCAGCAGCGAATTGCCCAGGACTAGCAATATCAATGAGCAGTTCTTC. It specifies CASSELPRTSNINEQFF.

The rearrangement links TRBV15 to TRBJ2-7; D gene unclear. Trimming removed 1 base at V and 0 bases at J, with 10 bases between. The CDR3 is 15 amino acids. Germline values: CDR1 LNHNV, CDR2 YYDKDF (reference sequence). The CDR3 protein is CATSRGRGYSYEQYF. CDR3 nucleotides: TGTGCCACCAGCAGAGGTCGAGGTTACTCCTACGAGCAGTACTTC. The whole variable domain, filled in from reference TRBV15 and TRBJ2-7, reads DAMVIQNPRYQVTQFGKPVTLSCSQTLNHNVMYWYQQKSSQAPKLLFHYYDKDFNNEADTPDNFQSRRPNTSFCFLDIRSPGLGDTAMYLCATSRGRGYSYEQYFGPGTRLTVT.

This chain joins TRBV19 and TRBJ1-5; D might be TRBD1 (6 bases). Germline assignment: CDR1 LNHDA and CDR2 SQIVND (reference sequence). The V and J ends lost 6 bases and 7 bases respectively, with 22 bases between them. This CDR3 contains 16 residues. CDR3 residues: CASRTGGGKGQQPQHF. The DNA of the CDR3 is TGTGCCAGTAGAACGGGAGGGGGAAAAGGCCAGCAGCCCCAGCATTTT. The variable domain in full, with the rest retrieved from reference TRBV19 and TRBJ1-5, is DGGITQSPKYLFRKEGQNVTLSCEQNLNHDAMYWYRQDPGQGLRLIYYSQIVNDFQKGDIAEGYSVSREKKESFPLTVTSAQKNPTAFYLCASRTGGGKGQQPQHFGDGTRLSIL.

V gene TRBV30 combines with J gene TRBJ1-2, with 8 bases aligning to TRBD1. V was clipped by 2 bases and J by 8 bases; unmatched bases: 10. Germline V gene sequence: CDR1 GTSNPN, CDR2 SVGIG (reference sequence). The CDR3 covers 14 residues. Here the CDR3 DNA reads TGTGCCTGGAGTTACGGGACAGGTATTAGAGGCTACACCTTC. This codes for CAWSYGTGIRGYTF.

V and J are TRBV7-3 and TRBJ1-1, with D uncertain. V was cut by 1 base and J by 3 bases, with 9 bases left in between. Germline lookup yields CDR1 SGHTA and CDR2 FQGTGA. The CDR3 runs to 14 residues. CDR3 loop: CASSLRGAHTEAFF. CDR3 DNA: TGTGCCAGCAGCTTAAGGGGAGCACACACTGAAGCTTTCTTT. Variable domain in full (rest from reference TRBV7-3 and TRBJ1-1): GAGVSQTPSNKVTEKGKYVELRCDPISGHTALYWYRQSLGQGPEFLIYFQGTGAADDSGLPNDRFFAVRPEGSVSTLKIQRTERGDSAVYLCASSLRGAHTEAFFGQGTRLTVV.

By proportion, this clone is medium-sized. The chain uses TRBV2 and TRBJ1-6; D is unclear. The CDR3 is 13 amino acids. Trimming left V 4 bases short and J 8 bases short, with 9 bases between. The germline V gene has CDR1 SNHLY and CDR2 FYNNEI. The DNA for the CDR3 is TGTGCCAGCAGTGTCGGGGTAGATTCACCCCTCCACTTT. This translates into CASSVGVDSPLHF.